This T cell receptor (beta chain) was retrieved from a study of T cell responses to AZD1222 COVID-19 vaccine. Study results and caveats: Of spike-specific TCRs, nearly half reportedly target regions left unmutated in variants. The donor group comprised mostly white British people and more females; the analysis possibly underestimated clonal diversity.

Germline V CDR1 and CDR2: KGHSH, LQKENI. This CDR3 contains 14 residues. V dropped 1 base and J dropped 4 bases, with 10 bases sitting between them. About this clone itself: Its antigen is not known.

Second-dose intervals near 4 or 12 weeks were combined. Generated by immunoSEQ multiplex PCR, the TCRdb table keeps only in-frame clones and is missing some. The sample comprises about 120,000 clones, about 94% of which are singletons, and about 3% rests with the top ten. This material consisted of peripheral blood, taken 28 days after the second AZD1222 dose. The sequence derives from an adult who received the AZD1222 COVID-19 vaccine. The V call is TRBV18, the J call TRBJ1-2, with no clear D. The CDR3 region is CASSPREEGYGYTF. DNA for the CDR3: TGTGCCAGCTCACCACGGGAGGAGGGCTATGGCTACACCTTC.